These 2 T cell receptor beta chains came from one sample sequenced in a study of Graves' ophthalmopathy and Graves' hyperthyroidism. The study amplified TCR beta CDR3 regions using RNA transcripts. Scientists carried out first-round RT-PCR using HTBI primers and then a second-round multiplex PCR. MiXCR, applied by TCRdb to the multiplex PCR reads, yields one record per CDR3 protein. The sample has 680,000 or so distinct CDR3 sequences, 22% seen once. The specimen sequenced was peripheral blood. These receptors were collected from a woman between 18 and 30 years old with stable Graves' hyperthyroidism. Some clones in this sample may be carry-over from other donors' samples.

In its sample, this clonotype was seen many times. This chain uses TRBV7-9 with TRBJ2-5; possibly TRBD1 for D (5 bases). The CDR3 runs to 15 residues. The germline CDR1 and CDR2 sequences are SEHNR and FQNEAQ (reference sequence). The ends were cut back, 5 bases at V and 2 bases at J, with 15 bases in the middle. Here the CDR3 reads CASSPVWGSQETQYF. CDR3 nucleotides: TGTGCCAGCAGCCCCGTTTGGGGCTCGCAAGAGACCCAGTACTTC.

This chain joins TRBV6-1 and TRBJ1-5, with a weak D call TRBD1 (6 bases). Germline lookup yields CDR1 MNHNS and CDR2 SASEGT. V lost 4 bases, J lost 1 base, and 17 bases lay in between. The CDR3 length is 17 residues. This CDR3 reads CASSGTTRGFSNQPQHF. The CDR3 bases are TGTGCCAGCAGTGGTACTACGAGGGGGTTCAGCAATCAGCCCCAGCATTTT.